Following are 25 T cell receptor beta chains from one sample sequenced in a study of graft-versus-host responses after intestinal transplantation. The data were produced by immunoSEQ multiplex PCR, yet TCRdb's version contains in-frame clones alone and is incomplete. The table records under 55,000 clones, 90% to 95% of them present only once. Sequences were derived from PBMCs, sampled 524 days after transplant. Receptors were obtained from a human patient who received an intestinal transplant, so some T cells may come from the graft donor.

The chain employs TRBV5-4 and TRBJ2-7; 9 nucleotides agree with TRBD2. Germline values: CDR1 SGHNT, CDR2 YYREEE (reference sequence). The J segment lost 4 bases and the V segment lost 4 bases, leaving 6 bases of the junction unmatched. The CDR3 runs to 14 residues. DNA for the CDR3: TGTGCCAGCAGCCATTGGACTAGCGAATACGAGCAGTACTTC. Translation: CASSHWTSEYEQYF.

The CDR3 nucleotides are TGTGCCAGCAGTTTATCGACAGGAATCTTTCAAGAGACCCAGTACTTC. This encodes CASSLSTGIFQETQYF. The rearrangement uses TRBV27 and TRBJ2-5; D is perhaps TRBD1 (6 bases). V was clipped by 0 bases and J by 2 bases, with 13 bases between them. Germline CDR1 reads MNHEY; CDR2 reads SMNVEV (reference sequence). This CDR3 is built from 16 residues.

The chain recombines TRBV4-1 with TRBJ2-5, with D possibly matching TRBD2 (6 bases). With 4 bases removed from V and 9 bases from J, the gap between germline ends came to 12 bases. This CDR3 region has 12 residues. The germline V gene has CDR1 MGHRA and CDR2 YSYEKL. The CDR3 DNA reads as TGCGCCAGCAGCCGCTCCGGAGGGGCCCAGTACTTC. This codes for CASSRSGGAQYF.

This sequence joins TRBV5-8 and TRBJ1-2; unclear D gene. The CDR3 contains 11 residues. V was shortened by 4 bases and J by 8 bases, with 9 bases between the two germline ends. Germline CDR1 is SGHTS and CDR2 is YDEGEE. CDR3 residues: CASSPIVGYTF. For the CDR3, the DNA is TGTGCCAGCAGCCCCATAGTAGGCTACACCTTC.

The chain carries TRBV6-6 and TRBJ1-5; 8 bases are a match to TRBD1. The CDR3 length is 16 residues. V dropped 0 bases and J dropped 2; count of bases not matched to a gene: 3. Germline-derived CDR1 and CDR2 are MNHNY and SVGAGI (reference sequence). CDR3 nucleotide sequence: TGTGCCAGCAGTTACTCGGCAGGGGGCGGCAATCAGCCCCAGCATTTT. It is translated as CASSYSAGGGNQPQHF.

V and J are TRBV28 and TRBJ2-5; the D gene is possibly TRBD2 (5 bases). The V gene lost 1 base and the J gene lost 4 bases, with 10 bases spanning the gap. The V gene's germline CDR1 is MDHEN and CDR2 SYDVKM. The length of the CDR3 is 14 residues. The CDR3 nucleotides read TGTGCCAGCAGTTTATCCAGGAGGAGAGAGACCCAGTACTTC. Residues: CASSLSRRRETQYF.

The gene calls are TRBV5-1 and TRBJ1-5; 7 bases align to TRBD1. V was pared by 4 bases and J by 2 bases, with 6 bases of the junction left unmatched. The CDR3 has 15 amino acids. Germline V gene lookup returns CDR1 SGHRS and CDR2 YFSETQ. Written as DNA, the CDR3 is TGCGCCAGCAGCCAGAATACAGGGGGCAATCAGCCCCAGCATTTT. This translates into CASSQNTGGNQPQHF. The whole variable domain, filled in from reference TRBV5-1 and TRBJ1-5, reads KAGVTQTPRYLIKTRGQQVTLSCSPISGHRSVSWYQQTPGQGLQFLFEYFSETQRNKGNFPGRFSGRQFSNSRSEMNVSTLELGDSALYLCASSQNTGGNQPQHFGDGTRLSIL.

This chain links TRBV5-1 with TRBJ1-1; 9 positions agree with TRBD1. From germline, CDR1 is SGHRS and CDR2 YFSETQ. Germline trimming cut 1 base from V and 1 base from J; bases unmatched to any gene: 5. The length of the CDR3 is 16 residues. In DNA form, the CDR3 reads TGCGCCAGCAGCTTGTCGGGACAGGGTGCGAACACTGAAGCTTTCTTT. Its translation is CASSLSGQGANTEAFF.

The chain links TRBV29-1 to TRBJ2-7, with 7 bases lining up with TRBD1. The CDR3 runs 13 residues. V trimming: 4 bases; J trimming: 1 base; junction bases outside the gene matches: 4. Germline CDR1 and CDR2: SQVTM and ANQGSEA. This CDR3 is CSVARDSSYEQYF. The CDR3 DNA is TGCAGCGTTGCCCGGGACAGTTCCTACGAGCAGTACTTC.

V gene TRBV5-1 combines with J gene TRBJ2-3; unclear D gene. The germline V gene has CDR1 SGHRS and CDR2 YFSETQ. V was cut by 9 bases and J by 2 bases, with 19 bases left in between. The CDR3 sequence is 15 residues long. The CDR3 region has the DNA TGCGCCACCCGAGACGGGCCCTTCTTCACAGATACGCAGTATTTT. It codes for CATRDGPFFTDTQYF.

The chain is built from TRBV13 and TRBJ1-2; 9 bases fit TRBD1. This CDR3 has 19 amino acids. Germline V gene sequence: CDR1 PRHDT, CDR2 FYEKMQ (reference sequence). With 4 bases clipped from V and 4 bases from J, the junction kept 19 bases outside the gene matches. The CDR3 loop is CASSSNHLSGTGSFYGYTF. The CDR3 region has the DNA TGTGCCAGCAGCTCCAATCACCTATCCGGGACAGGGAGTTTCTATGGCTACACCTTC. Full variable domain (outside the CDR3, taken from reference TRBV13 and TRBJ1-2): AAGVIQSPRHLIKEKRETATLKCYPIPRHDTVYWYQQGPGQDPQFLISFYEKMQSDKGSIPDRFSAQQFSDYHSELNMSSLELGDSALYFCASSSNHLSGTGSFYGYTFGSGTRLTVV.

The rearrangement joins TRBV27 to TRBJ1-1; the match to TRBD1 covers 10 bases. After removal of 4 bases from V and 6 bases from J, the junction contained 5 bases not matched to a gene. The CDR3 is made up of 14 amino acids. Germline V CDR1 and CDR2: MNHEY, SMNVEV (reference sequence). Here the CDR3 DNA reads TGTGCCAGCAGTTCCGGACAGGGGGTGGCTGAAGCTTTCTTT. It encodes CASSSGQGVAEAFF.

The CDR3 reads CSVVSGSMPGDINEQFF. The CDR3 coding sequence is TGCAGCGTTGTCAGCGGGAGTATGCCTGGGGATATTAATGAGCAGTTCTTC. The rearrangement joins TRBV29-1 to TRBJ2-1, with 8 bases identical to TRBD2. Germline V lookup: CDR1 SQVTM, CDR2 ANQGSEA. Germline trimming cut 4 bases from V and 7 bases from J; bases unmatched to any gene: 18. The CDR3 totals 17 residues.

Only one count was recorded for this clone. This chain joins TRBV7-2 and TRBJ2-3, with a tentative D call TRBD2 (7 bases). The V and J ends lost 5 bases and 1 base respectively, with 16 bases between them. From germline, CDR1 is SGHTA and CDR2 FQGNSA. The CDR3 extends over 16 amino acids. As DNA, the CDR3 is TGTGCCAGCAGCCTTCCGGGGGGCGCTGGCACAGATACGCAGTATTTT. Amino acid sequence: CASSLPGGAGTDTQYF.

This chain links TRBV4-3 with TRBJ1-2; D perhaps matches TRBD1 (5 bases). Trimming cost V 7 bases and J 8 bases, with 23 bases left between them. CDR3 size: 15 residues. Germline values: CDR1 LGHNA, CDR2 YSLEER. The DNA for the CDR3 is TGCGCCAGCACCCCCGGTTGGGGGGGAGGAGAAGGCTACACCTTC. It encodes CASTPGWGGGEGYTF.

V and J are TRBV5-1 and TRBJ2-7; perhaps D is TRBD1 or TRBD2 (5 bases each). Germline CDR1 and CDR2: SGHRS and YFSETQ. There are 15 residues in the CDR3. Trimming stripped 4 bases from V and 2 bases from J, with 16 bases between. The CDR3 spells CASSPLGGWTYEQYF. The CDR3, as DNA: TGCGCCAGCAGCCCCCTTGGGGGTTGGACCTACGAGCAGTACTTC.

The chain combines TRBV10-1 with TRBJ2-5, with D perhaps TRBD1 (6 bases). V was trimmed by 2 bases and J by 5 bases, leaving 12 bases between them. In germline, CDR1 is WNHNN, CDR2 SYGVQD (reference sequence). The length of the CDR3 is 14 residues. The CDR3 reads CASSETRDIETQYF. CDR3 DNA: TGCGCCAGCAGTGAGACACGGGACATCGAGACCCAGTACTTC.

This chain connects TRBV9 to TRBJ1-2; 7 bases are shared with TRBD1. Trimming removed 4 bases from V and 5 bases from J; junction bases left unmatched: 17. From germline, CDR1 is SGDLS and CDR2 YYNGEE. The CDR3 length is 17 residues. The CDR3 sequence is CASSNHRDRPQEYGYTF. CDR3 nucleotide sequence: TGTGCCAGCAGCAACCACCGGGACAGACCTCAAGAGTATGGCTACACCTTC.

The V gene is TRBV28, the J gene TRBJ1-1; D is possibly TRBD1 (5 bases). The germline V gene encodes CDR1 MDHEN and CDR2 SYDVKM. The CDR3 contains 14 residues. Trimming removed 7 bases from V and 1 base from J, with 13 bases in between. CDR3 DNA: TGTGCCAGCACCCCACAGGTTACGAACACTGAAGCTTTCTTT. Translated, it gives CASTPQVTNTEAFF.

CDR3 residues: CASSPVQGQSRANVLTF. The CDR3 nucleotides read TGTGCCAGCAGCCCCGTTCAAGGACAAAGTCGGGCCAACGTCCTGACTTTC. The chain carries TRBV7-1 and TRBJ2-6; TRBD1 is a possible D gene (5 bases). TRBV7-1 is reported as an ORF; its role is uncertain. The length of the CDR3 is 17 residues. V was trimmed by 5 bases and J by 5 bases, leaving 19 bases between them.

The rearrangement links TRBV27 to TRBJ2-7; TRBD1 is a possible D gene (6 bases). CDR1 MNHEY and CDR2 SMNVEV come from the germline V gene (reference sequence). The CDR3 extends over 16 amino acids. V lost 5 bases to trimming and J lost 0 bases, with 17 bases between them. The CDR3 loop is CASSPRQARNSYEQYF. CDR3 bases: TGTGCCAGCAGTCCCCGACAGGCCCGGAACTCCTACGAGCAGTACTTC.

The CDR3 loop is CASSFRRGTGTGANVLTF. The CDR3 DNA is TGTGCCAGTAGTTTTCGGCGCGGGACAGGGACTGGGGCCAACGTCCTGACTTTC. This chain links TRBV19 with TRBJ2-6, with 9 bases that match TRBD1. The CDR3 is made up of 18 amino acids. With 5 bases clipped from V and 2 bases from J, the junction kept 10 bases outside the gene matches. Germline V CDR1 and CDR2: LNHDA, SQIVND (reference sequence).

The rearrangement uses TRBV1 and TRBJ2-7; the D call of TRBD2 is as the table states it, not checked on the DNA. TRBV1 is classified as a pseudogene. The CDR3 runs to 19 residues. The CDR3 sequence: CTSSQANQGTSGPTYEQYF. The CDR3 DNA reads TGCACCAGCAGCCAAGCCAATCAGGGGACTAGCGGGCCGACCTACGAGCAGTACTTC.

V usage is TRBV7-2 and J usage is TRBJ1-2, with a weak D call TRBD1 (6 bases). V was cut by 6 bases and J by 3 bases, with 11 bases left in between. Per the germline V gene, CDR1 is SGHTA and CDR2 is FQGNSA. The CDR3 runs to 13 residues. This chain's CDR3 is CASRLTGYYGYTF. CDR3 DNA sequence: TGTGCCAGCAGGCTTACAGGGTACTATGGCTACACCTTC.

The genes are TRBV7-2 and TRBJ1-3; 8 nucleotides agree with TRBD1. Germline trimming cut 4 bases from V and 3 bases from J; bases unmatched to any gene: 5. The V gene's germline CDR1 is SGHTA and CDR2 FQGNSA. This CDR3 has 15 residues. In DNA form, the CDR3 reads TGTGCCAGCAGCTCCCAGACAGGGGTTGGAAACACCATATATTTT. This encodes CASSSQTGVGNTIYF.